This entry lists 23 T cell receptor beta chains sequenced from one sample in a study of CD8+ T cells in alopecia areata. Reverse transcription of extracted RNA yielded cDNA, which provided the sequencing template. Assay used: immunoSEQ multiplex PCR; TCRdb lists only in-frame clones, some missing. The sample yields fewer than 250,000 clones, 50% to 60% seen once. The source material was CD4+ T cells sorted from blood, sampled at week 0. The receptors here all came from a human donor with alopecia areata.

The rearrangement links TRBV29-1 to TRBJ2-5; D is undetermined. V lost 3 bases and J lost 5, with 13 bases in between. The CDR3 covers 13 residues. Germline V CDR1 and CDR2: SQVTM, ANQGSEA. CDR3 in amino acids: CSVEAGPRETQYF. The CDR3 region has the DNA TGCAGCGTTGAGGCAGGCCCTAGGGAGACCCAGTACTTC.

This sequence joins TRBV27 and TRBJ1-2; D remains unclear. The V gene's germline CDR1 is MNHEY and CDR2 SMNVEV (reference sequence). The CDR3 length is 14 residues. Trimming shortened V by 3 bases and J by 8 bases, and 16 bases separated the two germline ends. The CDR3 protein is CASSFTKGLRGYTF. The CDR3 region has the DNA TGTGCCAGCAGTTTTACGAAGGGTCTTAGGGGCTACACCTTC.

Notes on this clone: This specimen includes other DNA sequences encoding the same CDR3. The rearrangement uses TRBV5-1 and TRBJ2-7; D gene unclear. This CDR3 is built from 14 residues. Per germline, CDR1 SGHRS and CDR2 YFSETQ. V was pared by 0 bases and J by 2 bases, with 9 bases between. This CDR3 reads CASSLAQPAYEQYF. In nucleotides, the CDR3 is TGCGCCAGCAGCTTGGCCCAGCCAGCCTACGAGCAGTACTTC. The full variable domain, completed using reference TRBV5-1 and TRBJ2-7, is KAGVTQTPRYLIKTRGQQVTLSCSPISGHRSVSWYQQTPGQGLQFLFEYFSETQRNKGNFPGRFSGRQFSNSRSEMNVSTLELGDSALYLCASSLAQPAYEQYFGPGTRLTVT.

The CDR3 reads CASSSGQRGPNQPQHF. The CDR3 nucleotides read TGTGCCAGCAGTTCTGGACAGCGGGGTCCCAATCAGCCCCAGCATTTT. The chain employs TRBV6-5 and TRBJ1-5; a weak D match, TRBD1 (6 bases). V lost 4 bases, J lost 3 bases, and 16 bases lay in between. Per germline, CDR1 MNHEY and CDR2 SVGAGI. CDR3 length: 16 residues.

This clone was detected ten times or more. This CDR3 is CASSYRTGGAEKLFF. CDR3 bases: TGTGCCAGCAGTTACCGGACAGGGGGCGCGGAAAAACTGTTTTTT. J is TRBJ1-4 and V is TRBV6-5, with TRBD1 matching over 11 bases. The CDR3 loop spans 15 amino acids. In germline, CDR1 is MNHEY, CDR2 SVGAGI. The ends lost 2 bases at V and 8 bases at J; junction bases unmatched: 4.

This clone was detected a few times. This chain uses TRBV9 with TRBJ2-7, with D possibly being TRBD2 (5 bases). V shed 3 bases and J shed 6 bases, with 13 bases lying between them. Per the germline V gene, CDR1 is SGDLS and CDR2 is YYNGEE. This CDR3 has 13 residues. The CDR3 reads CASSASTRSEQYF. For the CDR3, the DNA is TGTGCCAGCAGCGCTTCAACTAGATCCGAGCAGTACTTC.

This clone appeared a single time. The chain couples TRBV25-1 to TRBJ1-6, with TRBD1 matching 8 bases. Trimming removed 3 bases from V and 7 bases from J; junction bases left unmatched: 5. The CDR3 length is 15 residues. Germline assignment: CDR1 MGHDK and CDR2 SYGVNS. The CDR3 spells CASSESTGVNSPLHF. The CDR3 coding sequence is TGTGCCAGCAGTGAGTCGACAGGGGTAAATTCACCCCTCCACTTT. Full variable domain (outside the CDR3, taken from reference TRBV25-1 and TRBJ1-6): EADIYQTPRYLVIGTGKKITLECSQTMGHDKMYWYQQDPGMELHLIHYSYGVNSTEKGDLSSESTVSRIRTEHFPLTLESARPSHTSQYLCASSESTGVNSPLHFGNGTRLTVT.

This clone was observed once. V is TRBV20-1 and J is TRBJ1-1, with TRBD1 matching 8 bases. Germline CDR1 is DFQATT and CDR2 is SNEGSKA (reference sequence). This CDR3 contains 11 residues. V dropped 4 bases and J dropped 12; count of bases not matched to a gene: 7. CDR3: CSAKTGERTFF. The DNA of the CDR3 is TGCAGTGCTAAGACAGGGGAGAGGACTTTCTTT.

The V and J genes are TRBV10-3 and TRBJ2-7; 7 bases align to TRBD2. With 2 bases clipped from V and 0 bases from J, the junction kept 4 bases outside the gene matches. This CDR3 has 15 residues. CDR1 is ENHRY, CDR2 SYGVKD, per germline. The CDR3 DNA sequence: TGTGCCATCAGTGAGGATAGCGGGTCCTCCTACGAGCAGTACTTC. Its translation is CAISEDSGSSYEQYF.

The chain links TRBV2 to TRBJ2-7, with a possible D match to TRBD1 (6 bases). This CDR3 is 14 amino acids long. The germline V and J ends were trimmed by 6 bases and 1 base, with 13 bases remaining between them. Germline V gene sequence: CDR1 SNHLY, CDR2 FYNNEI. For the CDR3, the DNA is TGTGCCAGCAGAGGACAGCAGGGATCCTACGAGCAGTACTTC. Translating gives CASRGQQGSYEQYF. Filled out from reference TRBV2 and TRBJ2-7, the complete variable domain reads EPEVTQTPSHQVTQMGQEVILRCVPISNHLYFYWYRQILGQKVEFLVSFYNNEISEKSEIFDDQFSVERPDGSNFTLKIRSTKLEDSAMYFCASRGQQGSYEQYFGPGTRLTVT.

The chain has TRBV29-1 and TRBJ1-2, with D maybe TRBD1 (5 bases). Between the trimmed V and J ends, which lost 6 bases and 2 bases, there was a span of 10 bases. The CDR3 is made up of 12 amino acids. Germline assignment: CDR1 SQVTM and CDR2 ANQGSEA. DNA of the CDR3: TGCAGCGTGGACGGGGGGAACTATGGCTACACCTTC. Translated, it gives CSVDGGNYGYTF.

This chain uses TRBV5-1 with TRBJ1-1, with D tentatively TRBD1 (5 bases). CDR3 length: 15 residues. The V gene's germline CDR1 is SGHRS and CDR2 YFSETQ. V lost 4 bases and J 6 bases, leaving 19 bases between the germline ends. In nucleotides, the CDR3 is TGCGCCAGCAGCCAACTTAACGGCGGGGACGCTGAAGCTTTCTTT. Its translation: CASSQLNGGDAEAFF.

The sample holds many counts of this clone. This chain links TRBV7-9 with TRBJ2-4; D possibly corresponds to TRBD1 (7 bases). CDR3 size: 17 residues. The germline V gene encodes CDR1 SEHNR and CDR2 FQNEAQ (reference sequence). Trimming pared 5 bases from V and 1 base from J, leaving 18 bases between. The CDR3 sequence is CASSQRGGGPAKNIQYF. In DNA form, the CDR3 reads TGTGCCAGCAGCCAGAGAGGAGGGGGCCCGGCCAAAAACATTCAGTACTTC.

The chain recombines TRBV5-6 with TRBJ2-1, with TRBD2 as a possible D gene (5 bases). The germline V gene has CDR1 SGHDT and CDR2 YYEEEE. Trimming pared 2 bases from V and 2 bases from J, leaving 11 bases between. This CDR3 has 15 amino acids. CDR3 sequence: CASSFFAGAYNEQFF. DNA for the CDR3: TGTGCCAGCAGCTTTTTTGCGGGTGCCTACAATGAGCAGTTCTTC.

This clone appeared a few times. The chain links TRBV28 to TRBJ1-2; the D is unclear. Germline values: CDR1 MDHEN, CDR2 SYDVKM. V shed 0 bases and J shed 0 bases, with 8 bases lying between them. The CDR3 contains 15 residues. The chain's CDR3 is CASSLWAGANYGYTF. The CDR3 nucleotides are TGTGCCAGCAGTTTATGGGCAGGAGCTAACTATGGCTACACCTTC.

The chain uses TRBV6-1 and TRBJ2-5; the D is unclear. Trimming took 2 bases from V and 4 from J, leaving 8 bases between them. The CDR3 extends over 13 amino acids. Germline V gives CDR1 MNHNS, CDR2 SASEGT. The CDR3 protein is CASSETGRETQYF. In DNA form, the CDR3 reads TGTGCCAGCAGTGAAACGGGTCGAGAGACCCAGTACTTC.

The chain links TRBV27 to TRBJ2-7; a possible D gene is TRBD1 (6 bases). Trimming removed 5 bases at V and 2 bases at J, with 16 bases between. Germline assignment: CDR1 MNHEY and CDR2 SMNVEV (reference sequence). CDR3 size: 15 residues. The CDR3 nucleotides are TGTGCCAGCAGTGACGTCCTGGACAGCGCCTACGAGCAGTACTTC. Translated: CASSDVLDSAYEQYF.

The rearrangement joins TRBV5-1 to TRBJ2-7; possibly TRBD1 for D (5 bases). The germline V and J ends were trimmed by 5 bases and 7 bases, with 22 bases remaining between them. Germline values: CDR1 SGHRS, CDR2 YFSETQ. The CDR3 is 15 amino acids. CDR3 in DNA: TGCGCCAGCAGTTTGTCAGGGTTATCCTCAGGAGAGCAGTACTTC. It yields the protein CASSLSGLSSGEQYF.

The CDR3 coding sequence is TGTGCCAGCAGTGAATATGGCAGGGGGCGTGAAGATACGCAGTATTTT. Encoded protein: CASSEYGRGREDTQYF. The V call is TRBV6-1, the J call TRBJ2-3, with 8 nucleotides matching TRBD1. V was pared by 2 bases and J by 5 bases, with 9 bases of the junction left unmatched. Germline V gene sequence: CDR1 MNHNS, CDR2 SASEGT. This CDR3 comprises 16 residues.

V and J are TRBV15 and TRBJ2-4; D uncertain. This CDR3 contains 11 residues. Germline V lookup: CDR1 LNHNV, CDR2 YYDKDF (reference sequence). Trimming removed 1 base from V and 7 bases from J, with 2 bases in between. For the CDR3, the DNA is TGTGCCACCAGCAGAGGGAACATTCAGTACTTC. Its translation: CATSRGNIQYF.

This clone appeared a few times. V usage is TRBV29-1 and J usage is TRBJ2-1, with D possibly being TRBD1 or TRBD2 (5 bases each). CDR1 SQVTM and CDR2 ANQGSEA come from the germline V gene. The length of the CDR3 is 12 residues. Trimming left V 8 bases short and J 7 bases short, with 15 bases between. This chain's CDR3 is CSSYIGENEQFF. In DNA form, the CDR3 reads TGCAGCTCTTATATAGGGGAGAATGAGCAGTTCTTC.

This chain connects TRBV11-2 to TRBJ2-7; 9 bases map to TRBD2. Per the germline V gene, CDR1 is SGHAT and CDR2 is FQNNGV. The V and J ends lost 3 bases and 9 bases, in that order; junction bases with no gene match: 6. This CDR3 is built from 13 residues. The CDR3 nucleotides are TGTGCCAGCAGCTTTGCGGGAGGGCTCGGGCAGTACTTC. Translated, it gives CASSFAGGLGQYF.

This sequence joins TRBV2 and TRBJ1-5, with D possibly TRBD1 on 6 matching bases. CDR3 length equals 15 residues. V shed 3 bases and J shed 2 bases, with 11 bases lying between them. CDR1 and CDR2 from the germline V gene are SNHLY and FYNNEI. Here the CDR3 reads CASSEDSLGNQPQHF. The CDR3 DNA follows: TGTGCCAGCAGTGAGGACAGTTTGGGCAATCAGCCCCAGCATTTT.